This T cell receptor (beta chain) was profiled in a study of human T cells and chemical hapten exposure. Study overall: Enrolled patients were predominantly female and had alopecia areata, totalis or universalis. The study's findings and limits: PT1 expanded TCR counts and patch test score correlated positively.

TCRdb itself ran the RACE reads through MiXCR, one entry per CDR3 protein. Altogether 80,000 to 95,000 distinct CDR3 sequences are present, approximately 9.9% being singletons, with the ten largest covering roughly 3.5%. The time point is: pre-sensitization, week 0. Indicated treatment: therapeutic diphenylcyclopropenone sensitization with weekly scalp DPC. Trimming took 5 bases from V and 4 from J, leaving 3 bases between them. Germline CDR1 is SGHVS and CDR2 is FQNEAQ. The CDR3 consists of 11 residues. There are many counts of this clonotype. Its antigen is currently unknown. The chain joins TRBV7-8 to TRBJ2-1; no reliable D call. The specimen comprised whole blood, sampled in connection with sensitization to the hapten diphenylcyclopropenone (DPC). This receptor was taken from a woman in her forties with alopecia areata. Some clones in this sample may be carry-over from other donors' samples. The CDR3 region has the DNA TGTGCCAGCAGCCGTTACAATGAGCAGTTCTTC. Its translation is CASSRYNEQFF.